The T cell receptor (beta chain) under discussion was sequenced for a study of blood T cell repertoires in COVID-19. Overall study context: PBMCs, B-cell-depleted T cells, or T cells provided the cDNA or gDNA that made up the material.

Participants, about 18 to 90 years old, spanned approximately 25 US areas. Clinical histories supplied by participants themselves formed the basis of cohort assignment. Methods used by the authors: From reference gene primer amplification, estimates of nucleated cell counts were derived. Assay used: immunoSEQ multiplex PCR; TCRdb lists only in-frame clones, some missing. The V and J calls and clone size are taken from that table; D and trimming were inferred from the DNA. The data hold over 150,000 clones, with over 75% observed a single time. Sequencing used PBMCs or T cells enriched from blood (not recorded which). This TCR was recovered from a woman aged 45-65 years who had recovered from COVID-19.

This chain's CDR3 is CASSGSGDTQYF. The CDR3 nucleotides are TGTGCCAGCAGCGGTAGCGGAGATACGCAGTATTTT. V usage is TRBV7-9 and J usage is TRBJ2-3; D is possibly TRBD2 (6 bases). V dropped 5 bases and J dropped 5 bases, with 8 bases sitting between them. This CDR3 spans 12 amino acids. Germline loops: CDR1 SEHNR, CDR2 FQNEAQ (reference sequence).